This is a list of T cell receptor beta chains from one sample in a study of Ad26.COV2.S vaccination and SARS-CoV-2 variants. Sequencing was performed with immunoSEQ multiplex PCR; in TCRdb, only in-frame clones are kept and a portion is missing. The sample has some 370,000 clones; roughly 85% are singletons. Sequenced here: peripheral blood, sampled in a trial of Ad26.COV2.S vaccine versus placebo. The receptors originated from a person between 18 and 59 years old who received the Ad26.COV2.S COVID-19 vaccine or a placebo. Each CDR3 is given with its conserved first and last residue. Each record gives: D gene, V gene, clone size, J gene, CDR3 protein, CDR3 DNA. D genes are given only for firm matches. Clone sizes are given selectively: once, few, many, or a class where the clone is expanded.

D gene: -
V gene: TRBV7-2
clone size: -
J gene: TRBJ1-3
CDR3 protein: CASSTGLSSGGTIYF
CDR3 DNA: TGTGCCAGCAGCACGGGACTTAGCAGCGGGGGCACCATATATTTT

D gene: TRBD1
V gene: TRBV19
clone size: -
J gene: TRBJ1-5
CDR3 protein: CASSPDRVGNQPQHF
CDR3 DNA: TGTGCCAGTAGTCCTGACAGGGTAGGCAATCAGCCCCAGCATTTT

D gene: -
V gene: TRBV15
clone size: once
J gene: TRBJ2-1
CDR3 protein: CATSRGGSSYNEQFF
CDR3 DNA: TGTGCCACCAGCAGAGGGGGGAGCTCCTACAATGAGCAGTTCTTC

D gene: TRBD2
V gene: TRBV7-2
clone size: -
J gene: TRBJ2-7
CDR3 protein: CASSLERGSSYEQYF
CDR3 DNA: TGTGCCAGCAGCCTGGAGCGGGGGAGCTCCTACGAGCAGTACTTC

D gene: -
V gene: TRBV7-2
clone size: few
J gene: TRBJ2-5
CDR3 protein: CASSFAGYQETQYF
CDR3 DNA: TGTGCCAGCAGCTTCGCGGGGTACCAAGAGACCCAGTACTTC

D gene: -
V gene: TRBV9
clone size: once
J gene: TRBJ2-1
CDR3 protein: CASSYSRGGPNEQFF
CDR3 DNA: TGTGCCAGCAGCTATAGTCGTGGTGGGCCCAATGAGCAGTTCTTC

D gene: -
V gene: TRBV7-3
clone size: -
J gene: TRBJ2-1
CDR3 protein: CASSLITASYNEQFF
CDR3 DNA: TGTGCCAGCAGCTTAATAACAGCCTCCTACAATGAGCAGTTCTTC

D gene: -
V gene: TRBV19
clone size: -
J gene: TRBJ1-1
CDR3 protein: CASSLRGTLPEAFF
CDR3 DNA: TGTGCCAGTAGTCTCCGGGGGACACTCCCTGAAGCTTTCTTT

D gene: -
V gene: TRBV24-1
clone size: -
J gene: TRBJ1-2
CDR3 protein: CATSDSHRSYGYTF
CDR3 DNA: TGTGCCACCAGTGATTCCCACCGCTCCTATGGCTACACCTTC

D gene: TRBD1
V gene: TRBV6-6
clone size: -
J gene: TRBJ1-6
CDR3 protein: CASRTDRPNNSPLHF
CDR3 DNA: TGTGCCAGCAGGACGGACAGGCCGAATAATTCACCCCTCCACTTT

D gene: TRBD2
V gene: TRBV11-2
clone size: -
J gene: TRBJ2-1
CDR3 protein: CASSPGLEVEQFF
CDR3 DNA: TGTGCCAGCAGCCCTGGACTAGAGGTTGAGCAGTTCTTC

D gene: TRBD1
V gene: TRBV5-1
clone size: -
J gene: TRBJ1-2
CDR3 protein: CASSPRTGQGYGYTF
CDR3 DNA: TGCGCCAGCAGCCCACGGACAGGGCAGGGCTATGGCTACACCTTC

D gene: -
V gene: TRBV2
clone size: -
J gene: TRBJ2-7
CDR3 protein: CASSENPGAWGSSYEQYF
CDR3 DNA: TGTGCCAGCAGTGAAAACCCCGGAGCATGGGGCAGCTCCTACGAGCAGTACTTC

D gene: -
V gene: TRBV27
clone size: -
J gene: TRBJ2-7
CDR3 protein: CASGTIGIYEQYF
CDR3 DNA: TGTGCCAGCGGGACGATTGGTATCTACGAGCAGTACTTC

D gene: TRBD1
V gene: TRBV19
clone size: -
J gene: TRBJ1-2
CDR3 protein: CASSIALGQGYTF
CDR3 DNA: TGTGCCAGTAGTATAGCCCTGGGACAGGGCTACACCTTC

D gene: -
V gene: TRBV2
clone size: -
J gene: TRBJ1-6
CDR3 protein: CASSDEGTYNSPLHF
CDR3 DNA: TGTGCCAGCAGTGACGAGGGCACCTATAATTCACCCCTCCACTTT

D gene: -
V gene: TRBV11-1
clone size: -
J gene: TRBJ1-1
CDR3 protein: CASSLVGGTEAFF
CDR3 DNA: TGTGCCAGCAGCTTAGTTGGGGGGACCGAAGCTTTCTTT

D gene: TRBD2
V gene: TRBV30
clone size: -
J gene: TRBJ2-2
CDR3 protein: CAWSFPGLAGEKAGELFF
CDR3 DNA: TGTGCCTGGAGTTTTCCGGGACTAGCGGGAGAAAAAGCCGGGGAGCTGTTTTTT

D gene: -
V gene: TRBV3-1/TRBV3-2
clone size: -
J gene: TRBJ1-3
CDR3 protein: CASSRLVDTIYF
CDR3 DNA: TGTGCCAGCAGCCGCCTCGTGGACACCATATATTTT

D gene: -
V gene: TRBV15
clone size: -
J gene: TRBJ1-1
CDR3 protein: CATSRPDRQNTEAFF
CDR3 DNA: TGTGCCACCAGCAGACCGGACCGTCAGAACACTGAAGCTTTCTTT

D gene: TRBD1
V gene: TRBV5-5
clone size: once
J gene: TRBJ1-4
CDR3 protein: CASSLYFVGQGEEKLFF
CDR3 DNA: TGTGCCAGCAGCTTGTACTTTGTCGGACAGGGGGAGGAAAAACTGTTTTTT

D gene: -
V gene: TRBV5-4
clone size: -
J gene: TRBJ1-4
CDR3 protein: CASSPAGRKNEKLFF
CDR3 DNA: TGTGCCAGCAGCCCGGCGGGAAGGAAGAATGAAAAACTGTTTTTT

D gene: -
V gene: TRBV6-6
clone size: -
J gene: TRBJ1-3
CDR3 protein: CASADPGNTIYF
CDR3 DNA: TGTGCCAGCGCGGACCCTGGAAACACCATATATTTT

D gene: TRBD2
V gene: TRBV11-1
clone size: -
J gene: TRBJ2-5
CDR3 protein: CASSLGGAGDQETQYF
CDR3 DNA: TGTGCCAGCAGCTTGGGGGGAGCGGGGGACCAAGAGACCCAGTACTTC

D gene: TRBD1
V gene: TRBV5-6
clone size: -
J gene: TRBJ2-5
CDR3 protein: CASSLTGGSETQYF
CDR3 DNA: TGTGCCAGCAGCTTAACAGGGGGCTCGGAGACCCAGTACTTC

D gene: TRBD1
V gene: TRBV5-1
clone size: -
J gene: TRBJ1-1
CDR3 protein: CASNPTLTGAAEAFF
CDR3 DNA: TGCGCCAGCAACCCCACGCTGACAGGGGCCGCTGAAGCTTTCTTT

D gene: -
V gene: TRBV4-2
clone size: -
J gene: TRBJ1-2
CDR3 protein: CASSRGSSGYGYTF
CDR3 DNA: TGTGCCAGCAGCCGCGGGAGTTCTGGCTATGGCTACACCTTC

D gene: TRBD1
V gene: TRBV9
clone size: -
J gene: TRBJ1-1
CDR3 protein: CASSRQGAGRHTEAFF
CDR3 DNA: TGTGCCAGCAGCCGACAGGGGGCGGGTCGGCACACTGAAGCTTTCTTT

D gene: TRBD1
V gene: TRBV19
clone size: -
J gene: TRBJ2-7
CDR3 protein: CASRQGADEQYF
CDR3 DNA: TGTGCCAGTAGGCAGGGGGCCGACGAGCAGTACTTC

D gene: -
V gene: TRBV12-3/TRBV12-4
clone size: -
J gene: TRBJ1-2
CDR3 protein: CASSFRGSYGYTF
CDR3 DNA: TGTGCCAGCAGTTTCCGGGGATCCTATGGCTACACCTTC

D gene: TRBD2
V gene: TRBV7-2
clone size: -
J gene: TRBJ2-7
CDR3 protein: CASTPWRGGAEQYF
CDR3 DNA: TGTGCCAGCACCCCGTGGCGGGGGGGGGCCGAGCAGTACTTC

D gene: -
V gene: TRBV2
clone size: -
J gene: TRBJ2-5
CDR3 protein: CASRGVLERVGFRGAQYF
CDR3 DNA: TGTGCCAGCAGGGGGGTATTGGAGCGGGTCGGATTTCGAGGTGCCCAGTACTTC

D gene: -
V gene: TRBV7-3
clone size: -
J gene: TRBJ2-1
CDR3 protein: CASSQGGSGPGEQFF
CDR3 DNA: TGTGCCAGCAGCCAGGGGGGTAGCGGGCCAGGTGAGCAGTTCTTC

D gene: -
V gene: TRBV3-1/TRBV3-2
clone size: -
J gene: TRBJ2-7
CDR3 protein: CASSRRDTPTGEQYF
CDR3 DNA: TGTGCCAGCAGTAGGCGGGACACCCCAACGGGGGAGCAGTACTTC

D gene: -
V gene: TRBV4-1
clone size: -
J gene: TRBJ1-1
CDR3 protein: CASSQDSVRRNTEAFF
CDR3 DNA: TGCGCCAGCAGCCAAGACAGCGTTCGGAGGAACACTGAAGCTTTCTTT

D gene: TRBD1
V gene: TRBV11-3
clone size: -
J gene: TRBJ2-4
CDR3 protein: CASSSRGQLNIQYF
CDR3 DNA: TGTGCCAGCAGCTCTAGGGGGCAATTAAACATTCAGTACTTC

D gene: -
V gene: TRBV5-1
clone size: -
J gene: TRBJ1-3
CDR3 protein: CASSPVRGTGNTIYF
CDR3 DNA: TGCGCCAGCAGCCCCGTAAGGGGGACTGGAAACACCATATATTTT

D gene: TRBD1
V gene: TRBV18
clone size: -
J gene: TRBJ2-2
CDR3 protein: CASSPPTGVFASGELFF
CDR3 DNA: TGTGCCAGCTCACCCCCGACAGGGGTTTTCGCTTCGGGGGAGCTGTTTTTT

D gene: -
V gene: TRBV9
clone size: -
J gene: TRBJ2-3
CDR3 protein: CASSPRGTDTQYF
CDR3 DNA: TGTGCCAGCAGCCCAAGGGGCACAGATACGCAGTATTTT

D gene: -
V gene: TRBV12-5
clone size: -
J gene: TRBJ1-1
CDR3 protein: CASGPWGTEAFF
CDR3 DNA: TGTGCTAGTGGCCCCTGGGGCACTGAAGCTTTCTTT

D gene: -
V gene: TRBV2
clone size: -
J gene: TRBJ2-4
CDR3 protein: CASSDNGKNIQYF
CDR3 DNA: TGTGCCAGCAGTGACAACGGCAAAAACATTCAGTACTTC

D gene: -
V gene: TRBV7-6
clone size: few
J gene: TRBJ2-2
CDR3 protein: CASSLGWGGELFF
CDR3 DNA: TGTGCCAGCAGCCTAGGTTGGGGCGGGGAGCTGTTTTTT

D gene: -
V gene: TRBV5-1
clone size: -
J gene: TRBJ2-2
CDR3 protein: CASSFTPNTGELFF
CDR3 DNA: TGCGCCAGCAGCTTTACACCGAACACCGGGGAGCTGTTTTTT

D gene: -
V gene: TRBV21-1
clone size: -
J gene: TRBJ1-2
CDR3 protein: CASSSQGGAGTYGYTF
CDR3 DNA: TGTGCCAGCAGCTCTCAGGGGGGCGCCGGTACCTATGGCTACACCTTC

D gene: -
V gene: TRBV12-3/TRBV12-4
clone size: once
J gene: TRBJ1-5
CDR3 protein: CASSFFSQPQHF
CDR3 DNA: TGTGCCAGCAGTTTTTTTAGTCAGCCCCAGCATTTT

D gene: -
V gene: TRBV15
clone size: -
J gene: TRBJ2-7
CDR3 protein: CATSRERTRSSYEQYF
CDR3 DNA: TGTGCCACCAGCAGGGAACGGACACGCAGCTCCTACGAGCAGTACTTC

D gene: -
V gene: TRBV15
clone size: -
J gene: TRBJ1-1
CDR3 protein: CATSGRETLGYNTEAFF
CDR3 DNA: TGTGCCACCAGCGGGCGGGAGACACTGGGATATAACACTGAAGCTTTCTTT

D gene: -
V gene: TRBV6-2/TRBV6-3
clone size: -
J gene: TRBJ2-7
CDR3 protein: CASSYRRAYEQYF
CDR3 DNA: TGTGCCAGCAGTTACAGGCGGGCCTACGAGCAGTACTTC

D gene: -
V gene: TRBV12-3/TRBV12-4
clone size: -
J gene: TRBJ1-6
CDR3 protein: CASSRGGPLHF
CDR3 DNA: TGTGCCAGCAGCCGGGGGGGACCCCTCCACTTT

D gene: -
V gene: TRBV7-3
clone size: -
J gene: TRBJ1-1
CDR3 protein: CASSSTPGLRTGRAFF
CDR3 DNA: TGTGCCAGCAGCTCCACCCCGGGACTGAGAACAGGACGAGCTTTCTTT

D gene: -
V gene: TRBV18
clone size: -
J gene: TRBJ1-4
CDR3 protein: CASSPGREEKLFF
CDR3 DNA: TGTGCCAGCTCACCAGGGAGGGAAGAAAAACTGTTTTTT

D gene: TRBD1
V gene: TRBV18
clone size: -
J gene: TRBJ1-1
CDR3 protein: CASSATGGMNTEAFF
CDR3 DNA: TGTGCCAGCTCAGCGACAGGGGGAATGAACACTGAAGCTTTCTTT

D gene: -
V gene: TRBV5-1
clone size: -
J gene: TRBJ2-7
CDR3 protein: CASSSNTGPEQYF
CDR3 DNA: TGCGCCAGCAGCTCAAATACAGGACCTGAGCAGTACTTC

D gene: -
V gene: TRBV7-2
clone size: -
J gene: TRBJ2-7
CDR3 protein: CASSFGGQPYEQYF
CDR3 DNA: TGTGCCAGCAGCTTCGGCGGACAGCCCTACGAGCAGTACTTC

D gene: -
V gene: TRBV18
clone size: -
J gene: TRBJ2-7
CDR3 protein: CASSPRGGTYEQYF
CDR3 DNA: TGTGCCAGCTCACCCCGGGGCGGCACCTACGAGCAGTACTTC

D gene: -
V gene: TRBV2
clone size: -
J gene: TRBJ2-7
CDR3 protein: CASSPPTSGGAGYEQYF
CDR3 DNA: TGTGCCAGCAGTCCCCCAACTAGTGGGGGGGCAGGGTACGAGCAGTACTTC

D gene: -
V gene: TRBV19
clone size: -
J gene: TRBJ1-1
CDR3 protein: CASNLHAEAFF
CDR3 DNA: TGTGCCAGTAACTTGCATGCTGAAGCTTTCTTT

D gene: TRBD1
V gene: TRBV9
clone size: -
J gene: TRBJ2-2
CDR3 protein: CASSQRQGYTGELFF
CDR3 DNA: TGTGCCAGCAGCCAAAGACAGGGGTACACCGGGGAGCTGTTTTTT

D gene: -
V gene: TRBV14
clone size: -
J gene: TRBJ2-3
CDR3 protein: CASSRRTEGISTDTQYF
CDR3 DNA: TGTGCCAGCAGCCGACGGACAGAGGGAATCAGCACAGATACGCAGTATTTT

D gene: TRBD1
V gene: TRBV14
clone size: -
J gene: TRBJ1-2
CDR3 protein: CASSHGRGNGYTF
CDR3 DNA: TGTGCCAGCAGCCACGGCAGGGGGAATGGCTACACCTTC